This TCR beta chain was sequenced for a study of early T cells in non-severe SARS-CoV-2 infection. Study-level information: Chains were unpaired, as sequencing was done on bulk RNA from unsorted whole blood.

Concerning this clonotype: Its antigen is unidentified.

CDR3 length equals 14 residues. Germline assignment: CDR1 MNHEY and CDR2 SVGEGT. Trimming took off 4 bases at V and 5 bases at J, with 9 bases between the two ends. Findings and caveats of the study: Private and CD4 specificities were missed by VDJdb matching, skewed to anti-spike CD8.

Individual cDNA molecules each received unique molecular identifiers attached to them. TCRdb reprocessed the 5' RACE reads with MiXCR, giving one entry per CDR3 protein. The table has tens of thousands of distinct CDR3 sequences, roughly an eighth seen once. The source is an adult who was a healthcare worker with PCR-confirmed SARS-CoV-2 infection or an uninfected control (not recorded which). The chain recombines TRBV6-2 or TRBV6-3 with TRBJ1-6; possibly TRBD1 for D (5 bases). The material sequenced was whole blood, taken at baseline. The CDR3 region is CASSWDGNNSPLHF. The DNA for the CDR3 is TGTGCCAGCAGTTGGGACGGGAATAATTCACCCCTCCACTTT.